These 22 T cell receptor beta chains came from one sample sequenced in a study of Tregs in tolerant kidney transplant recipients. Some clones are missing from TCRdb's copy, which holds only in-frame ones; the method was immunoSEQ multiplex PCR. This sample yields nearly 95,000 clones, of which 93% are seen a single time; 0.46% belongs to the top ten. The sample was CD4+ T cells from blood, taken before the transplant. These receptors were obtained from a human donor who received a combined kidney and bone marrow transplant.

The V and J genes are TRBV28 and TRBJ2-7, with 7 bases matching TRBD1. V was pared by 4 bases and J by 0 bases, with 6 bases of the junction left unmatched. Germline V gene lookup returns CDR1 MDHEN and CDR2 SYDVKM. The CDR3 consists of 15 residues. CDR3: CASSSLDRDSYEQYF. CDR3 bases: TGTGCCAGCAGTTCCCTTGACAGGGACTCCTACGAGCAGTACTTC.

The chain carries TRBV6-4 and TRBJ1-5; a possible D gene is TRBD1 (5 bases). The germline V and J ends were trimmed by 7 bases and 6 bases, with 13 bases remaining between them. From germline, CDR1 is MRHNA and CDR2 SNTAGT. The CDR3 spans 13 residues. The CDR3 here is CASNRSRTQPQHF. CDR3 sequence (DNA): TGTGCCAGCAACAGGTCAAGGACTCAGCCCCAGCATTTT.

The chain recombines TRBV29-1 with TRBJ1-1, with D unclear. V shed 4 bases and J shed 2 bases, with 11 bases lying between them. CDR1 and CDR2 (germline): SQVTM, ANQGSEA. The CDR3 length is 13 residues. CDR3 sequence (DNA): TGCAGCGTTGTTCGGGGAGGAAACACTGAAGCTTTCTTT. Its translation is CSVVRGGNTEAFF. The full variable domain, rest sourced from reference TRBV29-1 and TRBJ1-1, is SAVISQKPSRDICQRGTSLTIQCQVDSQVTMMFWYRQQPGQSLTLIATANQGSEATYESGFVIDKFPISRPNLTFSTLTVSNMSPEDSSIYLCSVVRGGNTEAFFGQGTRLTVV.

The V call is TRBV9, the J call TRBJ2-1, with 8 bases fitting TRBD2. This CDR3 region has 16 residues. V was pared by 0 bases and J by 6 bases, with 8 bases of the junction left unmatched. The germline CDR1 and CDR2 sequences are SGDLS and YYNGEE. CDR3 sequence: CASSVELAVTSNEQFF. For the CDR3, the DNA is TGTGCCAGCAGCGTAGAACTAGCGGTTACATCCAATGAGCAGTTCTTC.

The rearrangement uses TRBV7-8 and TRBJ2-7; D not certain. Germline-derived CDR1 and CDR2 are SGHVS and FQNEAQ. V lost 1 base and J lost 4, with 8 bases in between. The CDR3 consists of 13 residues. The chain's CDR3 is CASSLDTLYEQYF. The CDR3 coding sequence is TGTGCCAGCAGCTTAGATACGCTATACGAGCAGTACTTC. The full variable domain, rest sourced from reference TRBV7-8 and TRBJ2-7, is GAGVSQSPRYKVAKRGQDVALRCDPISGHVSLFWYQQALGQGPEFLTYFQNEAQLDKSGLPSDRFFAERPEGSVSTLKIQRTQQEDSAVYLCASSLDTLYEQYFGPGTRLTVT.

The chain has TRBV6-1 and TRBJ2-5; possible D gene TRBD2, 7 bases. The CDR3 contains 14 residues. The germline CDR1 and CDR2 sequences are MNHNS and SASEGT. V was trimmed by 9 bases and J by 7 bases, leaving 21 bases between them. The CDR3 DNA is TGTGCCAGTCGGGAGGCGGGGGCGAGGGGGACCCAGTACTTC. This sequence encodes CASREAGARGTQYF.

The rearrangement joins TRBV4-2 to TRBJ2-3, with a possible D match to TRBD2 (7 bases). The CDR3 is 14 amino acids. The V gene lost 5 bases and the J gene lost 4 bases, with 13 bases spanning the gap. Germline V gives CDR1 LGHNA, CDR2 YNFKEQ. The CDR3 coding sequence is TGTGCCAGCAGCGGGAGGGGGGAGGCAGATACGCAGTATTTT. Translation: CASSGRGEADTQYF.

V is TRBV27 and J is TRBJ2-5; the D gene is possibly TRBD2 (7 bases). Matching the DNA end better, TRBJ2-7 makes the J call doubtful. The CDR3 extends over 16 amino acids. Per the germline V gene, CDR1 is MNHEY and CDR2 is SMNVEV (reference sequence). CDR3 coding DNA: TGTGCCAGCAGTGGAAGGATACGGGGGGCTTCCTACGAGCAGTACTTC. This gives the protein CASSGRIRGASYEQYF.

This clone was seen once. The chain is built from TRBV19 and TRBJ2-1; 10 nucleotides align to TRBD1. Losses at the gene ends were 3 bases for V and 8 bases for J; bases not matched to a gene: 7. The V gene's germline CDR1 is LNHDA and CDR2 SQIVND (reference sequence). The CDR3 sequence is 15 residues long. The CDR3 DNA reads TGTGCCAGTAGTATCCGGGACAGGGGCCTGTATGAGCAGTTCTTC. Protein product: CASSIRDRGLYEQFF.

CDR3 nucleotides: TGTGCCAGCAGCGTAGTCACCGGGACAGGGGTCACCGGGGAGCTGTTTTTT. Its protein is CASSVVTGTGVTGELFF. This chain links TRBV9 with TRBJ2-2; the match to TRBD1 covers 10 bases. The CDR3 loop spans 17 amino acids. V dropped 0 bases and J dropped 4; count of bases not matched to a gene: 6. Germline lookup yields CDR1 SGDLS and CDR2 YYNGEE.

The chain recombines TRBV5-1 with TRBJ2-5; 13 nucleotides line up with TRBD2. With V trimmed by 4 bases and J by 9 bases, 12 bases remained unmatched. Germline lookup yields CDR1 SGHRS and CDR2 YFSETQ. The CDR3 has 16 amino acids. The CDR3: CASSGTGTSGIRSQYF. For the CDR3, the DNA is TGCGCCAGCAGCGGGACCGGGACTAGCGGGATTCGGTCCCAGTACTTC. Full variable domain (rest looked up from reference TRBV5-1 and TRBJ2-5): KAGVTQTPRYLIKTRGQQVTLSCSPISGHRSVSWYQQTPGQGLQFLFEYFSETQRNKGNFPGRFSGRQFSNSRSEMNVSTLELGDSALYLCASSGTGTSGIRSQYFGPGTRLLVL.

This chain connects TRBV5-1 to TRBJ2-7; 7 bases fit TRBD1. This CDR3 spans 13 amino acids. Germline lookup yields CDR1 SGHRS and CDR2 YFSETQ. After removal of 7 bases from V and 2 bases from J, the junction contained 6 bases not matched to a gene. The CDR3 nucleotides are TGCGCCAGCGTCATCCAGGGGGCCTACGAGCAGTACTTC. Its protein is CASVIQGAYEQYF.

The chain combines TRBV15 with TRBJ2-7, with D perhaps TRBD1 (6 bases). There are 15 residues in the CDR3. The germline V and J ends were trimmed by 4 bases and 2 bases, with 15 bases remaining between them. Germline V gene lookup returns CDR1 LNHNV and CDR2 YYDKDF (reference sequence). The CDR3 region has the DNA TGTGCCACCAGCATCTACAGGGCCGTTCCCTACGAGCAGTACTTC. Translated, it gives CATSIYRAVPYEQYF.

This chain joins TRBV25-1 and TRBJ2-7, with a tentative D call TRBD2 (6 bases). Germline CDR1 and CDR2: MGHDK and SYGVNS. The CDR3 runs to 12 residues. The V and J ends lost 6 bases and 3 bases respectively, with 9 bases between them. The CDR3 coding sequence is TGTGCCAGCAGGGCCGGGAGCTACGAGCAGTACTTC. Its protein product is CASRAGSYEQYF.

The chain uses TRBV4-3 and TRBJ2-2, with TRBD1 matching over 11 bases. V was clipped by 0 bases and J by 6 bases; unmatched bases: 6. Looked up from germline, CDR1 is LGHNA and CDR2 is YSLEER. The CDR3 loop spans 17 amino acids. CDR3 sequence reads: CASSQDGRTGGSGELFF. In DNA form, the CDR3 reads TGCGCCAGCAGCCAAGACGGGAGGACAGGGGGCTCCGGGGAGCTGTTTTTT.

This clone came up a few times. This chain joins TRBV6-6 and TRBJ1-6; 8 bases fit TRBD1. J gave up 9 bases and V 2 bases, and 3 bases lay outside the gene matches. Germline V lookup: CDR1 MNHNY, CDR2 SVGAGI (reference sequence). The CDR3 contains 14 residues. CDR3 bases: TGTGCCAGCAGTTACCAGGGGGCTAGTTCACCCCTCCACTTT. It is translated as CASSYQGASSPLHF.

The chain carries TRBV7-6 and TRBJ2-7; maybe TRBD2 (6 bases). V was cut by 1 base and J by 1 base, with 8 bases left in between. Looked up from germline, CDR1 is SGHVS and CDR2 is FNYEAQ. The CDR3 has 14 amino acids. As DNA, the CDR3 is TGTGCCAGCAGCTTAGGGGGGGAATCCTACGAGCAGTACTTC. This gives the protein CASSLGGESYEQYF.

The gene calls are TRBV5-1 and TRBJ1-2, with D possibly matching TRBD1 (5 bases). V gave up 1 base and J gave up 8 bases, with 9 bases separating them. Germline-derived CDR1 and CDR2 are SGHRS and YFSETQ. The CDR3 is 12 residues long. The CDR3 sequence is CASSLLGEGYTF. In DNA, the CDR3 is TGCGCCAGCAGCTTGTTAGGGGAAGGCTACACCTTC.

V gene TRBV7-2 combines with J gene TRBJ2-4, with D hard to call. The CDR3 extends over 15 amino acids. Per the germline V gene, CDR1 is SGHTA and CDR2 is FQGNSA. V lost 5 bases and J 0 bases, leaving 11 bases between the germline ends. The CDR3 reads CASSLDTVAKNIQYF. The CDR3 DNA sequence: TGTGCCAGCAGCCTTGACACCGTAGCCAAAAACATTCAGTACTTC.

V usage is TRBV4-3 and J usage is TRBJ2-2; 7 bases agree with TRBD2. J gave up 5 bases and V 0 bases, and 9 bases lay outside the gene matches. Germline V gives CDR1 LGHNA, CDR2 YSLEER. CDR3 size: 17 residues. The CDR3 DNA follows: TGCGCCAGCAGCCAAGATAGCCTAGCGGTTGAAACCGGGGAGCTGTTTTTT. It specifies CASSQDSLAVETGELFF.

V and J are TRBV11-3 and TRBJ2-2; TRBD1 might be the D (5 bases). The V gene lost 1 base and the J gene lost 4 bases, with 16 bases spanning the gap. Germline CDR1 SGHNT, CDR2 YENEEA. The CDR3 is 17 residues long. CDR3 in DNA: TGTGCCAGCAGCTTAGTCACTTGGACAAAGGCCACCGGGGAGCTGTTTTTT. Its translation is CASSLVTWTKATGELFF.

The V call is TRBV2, the J call TRBJ2-1; TRBD2 aligns across 13 bases. This CDR3 is built from 14 residues. The trim removed 6 bases at V and 9 bases at J, leaving 5 bases unmatched. Germline V gene sequence: CDR1 SNHLY, CDR2 FYNNEI. As DNA, the CDR3 is TGTGCCAGCAGGGAGACTAGCGGGGGGATTGAGCAGTTCTTC. Amino acids: CASRETSGGIEQFF.